These 8 T cell receptor beta chains were all obtained from the same sample, sequenced in a study of T cells after yellow fever vaccination. TCRdb used MiXCR to reprocess the 5' RACE reads, holding one entry per CDR3 protein. This sample has 250,000 to 350,000 distinct CDR3 sequences, with around 7% found just once. The material was PBMCs, obtained more than 35 days after the first yellow fever vaccination. Receptors were obtained from a man between 18 and 29 years old who received the YFV17D yellow fever vaccine.

The chain joins TRBV15 to TRBJ1-2, with D hard to call. Trimming stripped 1 base from V and 5 bases from J, with 8 bases between. CDR3 length: 13 residues. Germline CDR1 LNHNV, CDR2 YYDKDF (reference sequence). The DNA of the CDR3 is TGTGCCACCAGCAGAGTGGGCCCGTATGGCTACACCTTC. This sequence encodes CATSRVGPYGYTF.

The chain is built from TRBV10-3 and TRBJ2-1, with 12 bases aligning to TRBD2. CDR1 and CDR2 from the germline V gene are ENHRY and SYGVKD. V lost 5 bases to trimming and J lost 9 bases; unmatched junction nucleotides: 11. This CDR3 region has 16 residues. CDR3 amino acids: CAISSLPSGGAIEQFF. CDR3 DNA: TGTGCCATCAGTAGCTTACCTAGCGGGGGGGCCATTGAGCAGTTCTTC.

This clonotype has just a few counts. This chain's CDR3 is CASSRKIRGETQYF. The CDR3 nucleotides are TGCGCCAGCAGCAGGAAAATACGGGGAGAGACCCAGTACTTC. The chain joins TRBV5-1 to TRBJ2-5, with D maybe TRBD2 (5 bases). CDR3 length: 14 amino acids. The V end was cut by 4 bases, the J end by 4 bases, with 14 bases between. Germline CDR1 is SGHRS and CDR2 is YFSETQ. The full variable domain, with the rest looked up from reference TRBV5-1 and TRBJ2-5, is KAGVTQTPRYLIKTRGQQVTLSCSPISGHRSVSWYQQTPGQGLQFLFEYFSETQRNKGNFPGRFSGRQFSNSRSEMNVSTLELGDSALYLCASSRKIRGETQYFGPGTRLLVL.

This clonotype occurred a few times. This sequence joins TRBV7-2 and TRBJ1-3, with a possible D match to TRBD1 (5 bases). CDR1 SGHTA and CDR2 FQGNSA come from the germline V gene. Trimming shortened V by 5 bases and J by 4 bases, and 12 bases separated the two germline ends. This CDR3 has 14 amino acids. The CDR3 sequence: CASSPGLTGNTIYF. CDR3 sequence (DNA): TGTGCCAGCAGCCCGGGACTTACAGGAAACACCATATATTTT.

As DNA, the CDR3 is TGTGCCAGCAGCGTCGCTCTGACTAGCGGGGGACCCAATGAGCAGTTCTTC. This encodes CASSVALTSGGPNEQFF. The J gene is TRBJ2-1, the V gene TRBV9; 12 nucleotides agree with TRBD2. The CDR3 totals 17 residues. Looked up from germline, CDR1 is SGDLS and CDR2 is YYNGEE. J lost 6 bases, V lost 2 bases, and 9 bases had no gene match.

This rearrangement joins TRBV7-2 to TRBJ2-6; 8 bases agree with TRBD1. The CDR3 length is 18 residues. Germline trimming cut 0 bases from V and 0 bases from J; bases unmatched to any gene: 4. Germline V gene lookup returns CDR1 SGHTA and CDR2 FQGNSA. DNA for the CDR3: TGTGCCAGCAGCTTAGCCGCAGGGGGCTTCTCTGGGGCCAACGTCCTGACTTTC. Translated, it gives CASSLAAGGFSGANVLTF.

This clonotype was seen a handful of times. J is TRBJ2-7 and V is TRBV5-1; D is undetermined. Trimming pared 3 bases from V and 3 bases from J, leaving 19 bases between. The germline V gene has CDR1 SGHRS and CDR2 YFSETQ. This CDR3 has 16 residues. DNA of the CDR3: TGCGCCAGCAGCTCCAGCCTAGACGCGCACGACTACGAGCAGTACTTC. The encoded protein is CASSSSLDAHDYEQYF.

V gene TRBV4-3 combines with J gene TRBJ2-7, with 8 bases matching TRBD2. Germline V gene sequence: CDR1 LGHNA, CDR2 YSLEER. The CDR3 length is 14 residues. For the CDR3, the DNA is TGCGCCAGCAGCCCCCCCGACCGCGGGGGGCCGGGGTTCGTC. Translation gives CASSPPDRGGPGFV.